This T cell receptor (beta chain) was sequenced for a study of sequential checkpoint blockade in melanoma. Background on the study: First-line arms were nivolumab then ipilimumab, or the reverse, randomized 1:1. The study, taken as a whole, reports: PD-L1 staining and CD8+ counts, not mutational load, tracked tumor T-cell clonality.

In its sample, this clone is medium-sized. The antigen is unknown. Produced via immunoSEQ multiplex PCR; TCRdb's table is partial and in-frame only. The sample has about 460 clones, about 10% seen once; the top ten hold more than 35%. Treatment indicated: randomized to nivolumab then ipilimumab (arm A) or the reverse (arm B). V lost 5 bases and J 1 base, leaving 14 bases between the germline ends. CDR3 length: 15 residues. The germline gives CDR1 SGHNT, CDR2 YENEEA. The specimen comprised tumor tissue (inferred from file names), sampled from a patient given nivolumab and ipilimumab in sequence. The receptor was isolated from a human donor with melanoma. The rearrangement links TRBV11-3 to TRBJ1-1; TRBD1 is a possible D gene (6 bases). CDR3 protein: CASSHSGTRNTEAFF. DNA for the CDR3: TGTGCCAGCAGCCATTCCGGGACAAGGAACACTGAAGCTTTCTTT.